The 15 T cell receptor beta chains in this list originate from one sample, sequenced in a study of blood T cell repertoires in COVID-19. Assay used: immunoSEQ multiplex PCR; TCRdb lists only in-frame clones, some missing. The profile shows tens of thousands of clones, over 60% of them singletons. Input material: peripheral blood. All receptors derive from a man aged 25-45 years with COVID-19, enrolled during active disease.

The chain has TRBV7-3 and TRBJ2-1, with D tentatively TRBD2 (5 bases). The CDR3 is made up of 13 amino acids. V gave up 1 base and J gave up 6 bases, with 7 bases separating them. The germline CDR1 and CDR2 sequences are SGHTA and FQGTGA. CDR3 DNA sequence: TGTGCCAGCAGCTTAATGGGAGCCAATGAGCAGTTCTTC. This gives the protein CASSLMGANEQFF.

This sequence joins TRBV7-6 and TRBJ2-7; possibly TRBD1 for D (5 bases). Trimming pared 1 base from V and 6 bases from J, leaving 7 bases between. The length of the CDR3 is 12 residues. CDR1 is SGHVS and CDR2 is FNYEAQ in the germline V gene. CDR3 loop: CASSLEGVEQYF. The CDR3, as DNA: TGTGCCAGCAGCTTAGAAGGGGTCGAGCAGTACTTC.

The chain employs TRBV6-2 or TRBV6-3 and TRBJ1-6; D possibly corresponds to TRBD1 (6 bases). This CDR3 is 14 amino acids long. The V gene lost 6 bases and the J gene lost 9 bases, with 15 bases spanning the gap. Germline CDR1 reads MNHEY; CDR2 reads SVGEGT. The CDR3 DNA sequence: TGTGCCAGCAGCTCCGGACAGCAGGCTTCACCCCTCCACTTT. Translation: CASSSGQQASPLHF.

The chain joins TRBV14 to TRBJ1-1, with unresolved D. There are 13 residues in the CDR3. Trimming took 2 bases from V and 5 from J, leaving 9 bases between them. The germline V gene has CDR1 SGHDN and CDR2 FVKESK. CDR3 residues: CASSQLADTEAFF. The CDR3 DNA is TGTGCCAGCAGCCAACTGGCGGATACTGAAGCTTTCTTT.

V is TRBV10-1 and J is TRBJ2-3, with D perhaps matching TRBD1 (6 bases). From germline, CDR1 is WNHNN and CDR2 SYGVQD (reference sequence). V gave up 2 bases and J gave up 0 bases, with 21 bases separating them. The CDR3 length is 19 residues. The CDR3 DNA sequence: TGCGCCAGCAGTGAGCGAGACATAACAGGGCCTTCTAGCACAGATACGCAGTATTTT. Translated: CASSERDITGPSSTDTQYF.

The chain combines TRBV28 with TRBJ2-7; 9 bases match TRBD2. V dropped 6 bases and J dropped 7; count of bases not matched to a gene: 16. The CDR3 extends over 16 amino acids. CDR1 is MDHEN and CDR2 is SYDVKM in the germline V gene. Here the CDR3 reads CASSLIAGAKGREQYF. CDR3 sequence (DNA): TGTGCCAGCAGCCTCATAGCGGGAGCAAAGGGGCGGGAGCAGTACTTC.

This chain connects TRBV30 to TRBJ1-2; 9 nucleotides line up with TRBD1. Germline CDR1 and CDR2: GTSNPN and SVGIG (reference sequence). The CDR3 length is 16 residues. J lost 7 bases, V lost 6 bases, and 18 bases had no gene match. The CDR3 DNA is TGTGCCTGTTACCGGGACAGGGTTATCGGGGACGCTGGCTACACCTTC. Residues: CACYRDRVIGDAGYTF.

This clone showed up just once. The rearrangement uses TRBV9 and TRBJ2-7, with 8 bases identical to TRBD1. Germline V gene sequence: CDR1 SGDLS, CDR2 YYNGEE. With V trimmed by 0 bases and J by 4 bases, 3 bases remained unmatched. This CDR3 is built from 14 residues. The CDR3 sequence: CASSVDQGAYEQYF. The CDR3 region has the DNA TGTGCCAGCAGCGTAGACCAGGGGGCATACGAGCAGTACTTC.

CDR3 protein: CASSTTSGANVLTF. For the CDR3, the DNA is TGTGCCAGCAGTACCACCAGTGGGGCCAACGTCCTGACTTTC. The chain carries TRBV7-9 and TRBJ2-6; D gene unclear. The CDR3 extends over 14 amino acids. Germline values: CDR1 SEHNR, CDR2 FQNEAQ (reference sequence). The germline V and J ends were trimmed by 6 bases and 3 bases, with 9 bases remaining between them.

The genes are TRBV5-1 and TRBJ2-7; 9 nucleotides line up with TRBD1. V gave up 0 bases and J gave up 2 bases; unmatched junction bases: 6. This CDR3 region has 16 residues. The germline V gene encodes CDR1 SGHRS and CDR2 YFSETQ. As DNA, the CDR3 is TGCGCCAGCAGCTTGGGCCGGGACAGGGTGACCTACGAGCAGTACTTC. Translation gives CASSLGRDRVTYEQYF.

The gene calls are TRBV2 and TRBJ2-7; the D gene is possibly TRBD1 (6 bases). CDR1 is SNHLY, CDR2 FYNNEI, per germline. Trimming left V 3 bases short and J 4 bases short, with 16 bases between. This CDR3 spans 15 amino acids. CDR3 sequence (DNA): TGTGCCAGCAGTGAGAGCTGGGACACGTTATACGAGCAGTACTTC. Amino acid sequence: CASSESWDTLYEQYF.

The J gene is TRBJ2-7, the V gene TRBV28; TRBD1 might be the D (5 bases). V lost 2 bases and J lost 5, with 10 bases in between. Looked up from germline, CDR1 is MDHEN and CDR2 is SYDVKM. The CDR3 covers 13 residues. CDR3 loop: CASSLTGFHEQYF. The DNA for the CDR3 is TGTGCCAGCAGTTTAACAGGCTTCCACGAGCAGTACTTC.

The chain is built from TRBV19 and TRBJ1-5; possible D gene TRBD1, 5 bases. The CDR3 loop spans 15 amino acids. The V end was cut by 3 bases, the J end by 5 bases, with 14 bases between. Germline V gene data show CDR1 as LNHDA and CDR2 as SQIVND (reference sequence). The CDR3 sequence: CASSMSADSYQPQHF. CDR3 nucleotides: TGTGCCAGTAGTATGTCCGCAGACAGTTATCAGCCCCAGCATTTT.

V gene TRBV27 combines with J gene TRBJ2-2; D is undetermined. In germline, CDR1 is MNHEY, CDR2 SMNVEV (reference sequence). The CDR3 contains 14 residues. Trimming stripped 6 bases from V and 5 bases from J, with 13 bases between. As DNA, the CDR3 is TGTGCCAGCAGCACCTTCCTCACTACCGGGGAGCTGTTTTTT. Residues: CASSTFLTTGELFF.

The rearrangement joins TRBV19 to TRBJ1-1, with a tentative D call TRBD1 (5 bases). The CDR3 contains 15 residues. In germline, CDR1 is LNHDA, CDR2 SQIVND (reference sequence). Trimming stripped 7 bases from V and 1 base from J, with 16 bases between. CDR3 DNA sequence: TGTGCCAGTAAACTCCGGGGGATGGGGAACACTGAAGCTTTCTTT. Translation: CASKLRGMGNTEAFF. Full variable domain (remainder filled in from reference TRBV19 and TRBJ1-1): DGGITQSPKYLFRKEGQNVTLSCEQNLNHDAMYWYRQDPGQGLRLIYYSQIVNDFQKGDIAEGYSVSREKKESFPLTVTSAQKNPTAFYLCASKLRGMGNTEAFFGQGTRLTVV.